A selection of T cell receptor beta chains follows, all from one sample in a study of human T cells and chemical hapten exposure. A single record per CDR3 protein comes from TCRdb applying MiXCR to the RACE reads. The table has 150,000 to 200,000 distinct CDR3 sequences, approximately 31% seen once. The sample in question was whole blood, obtained in connection with sensitization to the hapten diphenylcyclopropenone (DPC). All receptors derive from a woman aged 30 to 39 with alopecia areata. Some clones in this sample may be carry-over from other donors' samples. Each CDR3 is given with its conserved first and last residue.

V gene	CDR3 protein
TRBV27	CASSKSDRLWGPLHF
TRBV6-2/TRBV6-3	CASSYVPASAWFEQYF
TRBV6-2/TRBV6-3	CASSWDSGETQYF
TRBV29-1	CSVPLAGWRDTQYF
TRBV20-1	CSAPSRGDTEAFF
TRBV5-1	CASSSSPGTGGAGELFF
TRBV28	CASSVAGRPGEQYF
TRBV6-5	CASSYSMGAGELFF
TRBV12-3/TRBV12-4	CASSLGGPVGEQYF
TRBV23-1	CANVQGAVNTGELFF
TRBV28	CATSLAGEGTEAFF
TRBV7-9	CASSSRLDRCAEAFF
TRBV7-2	CASSLVEGETQYF
TRBV4-3	CASSQAVGYEQYF
TRBV6-1	CASSDPPTASPLHF
TRBV20-1	CSSSLNYGYTF
TRBV7-2	CASSSFSGELFF
TRBV12-3/TRBV12-4	CASSRASYGYTF
TRBV5-1	CASSLEGETQYF
TRBV6-5	CASSTYRGPYEQYF
TRBV4-3	CASSQGASEQFF
TRBV5-5	CVSSLAGTGRSTNYGYTF
TRBV7-7	CASSLISTETQYF
TRBV7-9	CASRPATRWRGSYNEQFF
TRBV3-1	CASSHHPGNEQYF
TRBV4-2	CASSQIRGFQPQHF
TRBV20-1	CSWKSTGNTEAFF
TRBV4-1	CASSQDRPVKTEAFF
TRBV12-3/TRBV12-4	CASSLRRTGSYNSPLHF
TRBV6-1	CASSGGRDTGELFF
TRBV5-6	CASSLEAGANYGYTF